Presented here are 5 T cell receptor beta chains from one specimen sequenced in a study of human T cells and chemical hapten exposure. The time point was: patch test 1, 2 weeks after DPC sensitization. Regarding treatment: therapeutic diphenylcyclopropenone sensitization with weekly scalp DPC. TCRdb passed the RACE reads through MiXCR, listing each CDR3 protein once. The sample carries some 77,000 distinct CDR3 sequences, about a tenth recorded once. The sample here was whole blood, taken in connection with sensitization to the hapten diphenylcyclopropenone (DPC). Receptor source: a woman aged 50 to 60 with alopecia areata. Some clones in this sample may be carry-over from other donors' samples.

The chain is built from TRBV9 and TRBJ1-1, with a tentative D call TRBD1 (6 bases). V lost 6 bases to trimming and J lost 0 bases, with 15 bases between them. Germline CDR1 reads SGDLS; CDR2 reads YYNGEE. This CDR3 spans 15 amino acids. In nucleotides, the CDR3 is TGTGCCAGCACCCAGGGGACACGGCTGAACACTGAAGCTTTCTTT. This gives the protein CASTQGTRLNTEAFF.

The V call is TRBV28, the J call TRBJ2-3, with D perhaps TRBD2 (7 bases). Deletions cut 4 bases from V and 2 bases from J, with 13 bases between. The germline V gene encodes CDR1 MDHEN and CDR2 SYDVKM. CDR3 length equals 15 residues. The CDR3 sequence is CASSYGGRVTDTQYF. In nucleotides, the CDR3 is TGTGCCAGCAGTTACGGGGGGCGGGTCACAGATACGCAGTATTTT.

The chain employs TRBV29-1 and TRBJ1-3; D is unclear. The germline V gene has CDR1 SQVTM and CDR2 ANQGSEA. This CDR3 has 14 residues. V was shortened by 4 bases and J by 0 bases, with 10 bases between the two germline ends. CDR3 residues: CSVVPRDSGNTIYF. In nucleotides, the CDR3 is TGCAGCGTTGTCCCACGGGACTCTGGAAACACCATATATTTT.

This clonotype came up many times. The chain combines TRBV12-3 or TRBV12-4 with TRBJ1-1, with D hard to call. The V gene lost 6 bases and the J gene lost 4 bases, with 9 bases spanning the gap. This CDR3 spans 12 amino acids. The CDR3, as DNA: TGTGCCAGCAGCCCAAGGAGCACTGAAGCTTTCTTT. It translates to CASSPRSTEAFF.

This clonotype was seen repeatedly, ten times or more. CDR3 residues: CASSPQTPRGRDTQYF. The CDR3 coding sequence is TGTGCCAGCAGTCCCCAGACACCCCGGGGGAGGGATACGCAGTATTTT. The rearrangement links TRBV12-3 or TRBV12-4 to TRBJ2-3, with D possibly being TRBD2 (6 bases). The germline V and J ends were trimmed by 5 bases and 6 bases, with 21 bases remaining between them. CDR3 length: 16 residues.